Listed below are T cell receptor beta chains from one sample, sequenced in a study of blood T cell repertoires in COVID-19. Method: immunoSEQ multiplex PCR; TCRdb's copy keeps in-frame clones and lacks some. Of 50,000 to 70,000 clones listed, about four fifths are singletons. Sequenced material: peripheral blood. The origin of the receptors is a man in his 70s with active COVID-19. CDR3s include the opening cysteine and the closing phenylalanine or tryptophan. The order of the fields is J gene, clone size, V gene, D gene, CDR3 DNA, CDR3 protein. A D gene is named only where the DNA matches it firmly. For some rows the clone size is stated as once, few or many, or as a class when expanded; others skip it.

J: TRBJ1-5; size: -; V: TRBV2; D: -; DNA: TGTGCCAGCAGTGAGAGCGGGGGCCGCAATCAGCCCCAGCATTTT; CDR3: CASSESGGRNQPQHF
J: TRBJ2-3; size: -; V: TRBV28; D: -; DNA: TGTGCCAGCAGTGCCAATAAGCCAGATACGCAGTATTTT; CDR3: CASSANKPDTQYF
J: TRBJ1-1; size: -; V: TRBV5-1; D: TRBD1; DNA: TGCGCCAGCAGCACCGGGACAGGGGCTGAAGCTTTCTTT; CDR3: CASSTGTGAEAFF
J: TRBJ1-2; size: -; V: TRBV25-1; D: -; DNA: TGTGCCAGCGGGCAGGGGCGGGATGGCTACACCTTC; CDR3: CASGQGRDGYTF
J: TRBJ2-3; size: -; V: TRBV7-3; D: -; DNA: TGTGCCAGCAGCTCCGAGGGGGGGCCAGATACGCAGTATTTT; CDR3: CASSSEGGPDTQYF
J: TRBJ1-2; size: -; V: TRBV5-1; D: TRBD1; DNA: TGCGCCAGCAGCTTGGCTGAGGGGGCGAGGGGCTACACCTTC; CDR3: CASSLAEGARGYTF
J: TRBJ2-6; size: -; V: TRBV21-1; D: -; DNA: TGTGCCAGCAGCAAAGGATTGACAAAAGGTTATGGGGCCAACGTCCTGACTTTC; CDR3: CASSKGLTKGYGANVLTF
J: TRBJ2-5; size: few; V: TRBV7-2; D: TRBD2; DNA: TGTGCCAGCAGCCTGGGGCGGGGGTACCAAGAGACCCAGTACTTC; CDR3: CASSLGRGYQETQYF
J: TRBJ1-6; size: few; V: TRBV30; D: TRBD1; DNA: TGTGCCTGGAGTGGGGGACAGACGTATAATTCACCCCTCCACTTT; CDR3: CAWSGGQTYNSPLHF
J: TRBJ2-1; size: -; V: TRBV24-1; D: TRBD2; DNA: TGTGCCACCAGTGTAGGGACTAGCGGGAATCGGCAGTTCTTC; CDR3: CATSVGTSGNRQFF
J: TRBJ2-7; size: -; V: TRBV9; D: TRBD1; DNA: TGTGCCAGCAGCGTCCAGGGGGCAGGGGAGCAGTACTTC; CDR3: CASSVQGAGEQYF
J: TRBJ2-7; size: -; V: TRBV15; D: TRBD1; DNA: TGTGCCACCAGACCGGGACAGGGGATCTCCTACGAGCAGTACTTC; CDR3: CATRPGQGISYEQYF
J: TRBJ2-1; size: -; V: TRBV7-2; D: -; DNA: TGTGCCAGCAGCTGGGCACGCGACAATGAGCAGTTCTTC; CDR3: CASSWARDNEQFF
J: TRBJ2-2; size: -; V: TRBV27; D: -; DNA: TGTGCCAGCAGTTTAAGGGGCCACACCGGGGAGCTGTTTTTT; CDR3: CASSLRGHTGELFF